Listed below are T cell receptor beta chains from one sample, sequenced in a study of human T cells and chemical hapten exposure. In TCRdb, the RACE reads were re-called with MiXCR into one record per CDR3 protein. Among more than 55,000 distinct CDR3 sequences listed, around 9.5% were seen once. The specimen was whole blood, collected in connection with sensitization to the hapten diphenylcyclopropenone (DPC). The receptors derive from a woman between 40 and 50 years old with alopecia areata. Some clones in this sample may be carry-over from other donors' samples. The CDR3 runs from the conserved cysteine through the conserved F or W. A D gene is named only where the DNA matches it firmly. Size tells how often a clone was seen (once, few, many) or the class of an expanded clone, and some rows leave it out.

D gene: -
clone size: few
V gene: TRBV19
J gene: TRBJ2-1
CDR3 protein: CASSIDRGWRQFF
CDR3 DNA: TGTGCCAGTAGTATAGATCGGGGGTGGAGGCAGTTCTTC

D gene: TRBD1
clone size: -
V gene: TRBV9
J gene: TRBJ1-1
CDR3 protein: CASSVGITGAGAFF
CDR3 DNA: TGTGCCAGCAGCGTAGGGATAACAGGGGCTGGAGCTTTCTTT

D gene: -
clone size: few
V gene: TRBV11-3
J gene: TRBJ2-5
CDR3 protein: CASSKTGGRETQYF
CDR3 DNA: TGTGCCAGCAGCAAAACCGGGGGTAGAGAGACCCAGTACTTC

D gene: TRBD2
clone size: few
V gene: TRBV6-6
J gene: TRBJ2-1
CDR3 protein: CASRLPLAGGYNEQFF
CDR3 DNA: TGTGCCAGCAGACTCCCACTAGCGGGGGGGTACAATGAGCAGTTCTTC

D gene: -
clone size: many
V gene: TRBV20-1
J gene: TRBJ2-7
CDR3 protein: CSAEQTPYSYEQYF
CDR3 DNA: TGCAGTGCCGAACAGACCCCGTACTCCTACGAGCAGTACTTC

D gene: TRBD2
clone size: many
V gene: TRBV6-5
J gene: TRBJ2-7
CDR3 protein: CASSYLAGGTYEQYF
CDR3 DNA: TGTGCCAGCTCCTACCTAGCGGGGGGTACCTACGAGCAGTACTTC

D gene: -
clone size: few
V gene: TRBV29-1
J gene: TRBJ2-1
CDR3 protein: CSVETGADEQFF
CDR3 DNA: TGCAGCGTTGAAACGGGTGCGGATGAGCAGTTCTTC

D gene: TRBD1
clone size: few
V gene: TRBV19
J gene: TRBJ2-7
CDR3 protein: CASSYGTGPDGEQYF
CDR3 DNA: TGTGCCAGTAGCTACGGGACAGGGCCCGATGGGGAGCAGTACTTC

D gene: -
clone size: few
V gene: TRBV3-1
J gene: TRBJ2-7
CDR3 protein: CASQGPRSYEQYF
CDR3 DNA: TGTGCCAGCCAGGGGCCGCGCTCCTACGAGCAGTACTTC

D gene: -
clone size: many
V gene: TRBV7-9
J gene: TRBJ2-7
CDR3 protein: CASSLFEGYEQYF
CDR3 DNA: TGTGCCAGCAGCTTATTTGAAGGTTACGAGCAGTACTTC

D gene: -
clone size: few
V gene: TRBV14
J gene: TRBJ2-1
CDR3 protein: CASSQMDTYNEQFF
CDR3 DNA: TGTGCCAGCAGCCAAATGGACACGTACAATGAGCAGTTCTTC

D gene: -
clone size: -
V gene: TRBV7-9
J gene: TRBJ1-2
CDR3 protein: CASSLSSTNYGYTF
CDR3 DNA: TGTGCCAGCAGCCTTTCGAGTACTAACTATGGCTACACCTTC

D gene: TRBD1
clone size: many
V gene: TRBV30
J gene: TRBJ1-6
CDR3 protein: CAWSQGAPSPLHF
CDR3 DNA: TGTGCCTGGTCTCAGGGGGCGCCTTCACCCCTCCACTTT

D gene: -
clone size: many
V gene: TRBV5-1
J gene: TRBJ2-2
CDR3 protein: CASSLIGGNTGELFF
CDR3 DNA: TGCGCCAGCAGCTTGATCGGGGGAAACACCGGGGAGCTGTTTTTT

D gene: TRBD2
clone size: -
V gene: TRBV20-1
J gene: TRBJ2-5
CDR3 protein: CSARLVAGSLKETQYF
CDR3 DNA: TGCAGTGCTAGATTGGTAGCGGGGTCCCTGAAAGAGACCCAGTACTTC

D gene: TRBD1
clone size: many
V gene: TRBV9
J gene: TRBJ1-2
CDR3 protein: CASSVAGQNIYGYTF
CDR3 DNA: TGTGCCAGCAGCGTTGCGGGACAGAATATCTATGGCTACACCTTC

D gene: TRBD1
clone size: -
V gene: TRBV5-1
J gene: TRBJ2-7
CDR3 protein: CASSLGGTAGTYEQYF
CDR3 DNA: TGCGCCAGCAGCTTGGGGGGGACAGCTGGGACCTACGAGCAGTACTTC

D gene: -
clone size: many
V gene: TRBV12-3/TRBV12-4
J gene: TRBJ1-2
CDR3 protein: CASSLARGSGYTF
CDR3 DNA: TGTGCCAGCAGTTTAGCGCGAGGGAGTGGCTACACCTTC

D gene: -
clone size: many
V gene: TRBV7-2
J gene: TRBJ2-2
CDR3 protein: CASSSRQYSNTGELFF
CDR3 DNA: TGTGCCAGCAGCTCCCGACAGTATTCGAACACCGGGGAGCTGTTTTTT

D gene: -
clone size: many
V gene: TRBV6-6
J gene: TRBJ1-1
CDR3 protein: CASSWGGSVAEAFF
CDR3 DNA: TGTGCCAGCAGTTGGGGGGGGTCGGTCGCTGAAGCTTTCTTT

D gene: -
clone size: -
V gene: TRBV6-5
J gene: TRBJ1-2
CDR3 protein: CASSYYREGGYTF
CDR3 DNA: TGTGCCAGCAGTTACTATAGGGAAGGCGGCTACACCTTC

D gene: -
clone size: many
V gene: TRBV15
J gene: TRBJ2-7
CDR3 protein: CATSPAGHLYEQYF
CDR3 DNA: TGTGCCACCAGCCCCGCGGGACACTTGTACGAGCAGTACTTC

D gene: -
clone size: many
V gene: TRBV28
J gene: TRBJ2-5
CDR3 protein: CASRVAGEETQYF
CDR3 DNA: TGTGCCAGCAGGGTCGCGGGCGAAGAGACCCAGTACTTC

D gene: TRBD2
clone size: many
V gene: TRBV6-5
J gene: TRBJ2-1
CDR3 protein: CASSRTSGGYNEQFF
CDR3 DNA: TGTGCCAGCAGCCGGACTAGCGGGGGGTACAATGAGCAGTTCTTC

D gene: -
clone size: many
V gene: TRBV12-3/TRBV12-4
J gene: TRBJ1-5
CDR3 protein: CASSFEQTIPSNQPQHF
CDR3 DNA: TGTGCCAGCAGTTTCGAGCAAACTATACCTAGCAATCAGCCCCAGCATTTT

D gene: -
clone size: many
V gene: TRBV2
J gene: TRBJ2-7
CDR3 protein: CASSQGSAFYEQYF
CDR3 DNA: TGTGCCAGCAGTCAGGGTTCGGCATTCTACGAGCAGTACTTC

D gene: -
clone size: -
V gene: TRBV4-3
J gene: TRBJ1-6
CDR3 protein: CASSQTWAWSPLHF
CDR3 DNA: TGCGCCAGCAGCCAGACATGGGCTTGGTCACCCCTCCACTTT

D gene: -
clone size: many
V gene: TRBV7-2
J gene: TRBJ2-7
CDR3 protein: CASSLVRGGEQYF
CDR3 DNA: TGTGCCAGCAGCTTAGTTAGGGGCGGAGAGCAGTACTTC

D gene: -
clone size: -
V gene: TRBV4-2
J gene: TRBJ1-2
CDR3 protein: CASSHLGAENYGYTF
CDR3 DNA: TGTGCCAGCAGCCATCTGGGGGCAGAGAACTATGGCTACACCTTC

D gene: TRBD2
clone size: few
V gene: TRBV11-2
J gene: TRBJ2-5
CDR3 protein: CASSLVIAGQETQYF
CDR3 DNA: TGTGCCAGCAGCTTAGTTATAGCGGGACAAGAGACCCAGTACTTC

D gene: -
clone size: many
V gene: TRBV28
J gene: TRBJ2-3
CDR3 protein: CASSYLALRDTQYF
CDR3 DNA: TGTGCCAGCAGTTATCTAGCCCTTAGGGATACGCAGTATTTT

D gene: -
clone size: many
V gene: TRBV6-2/TRBV6-3
J gene: TRBJ1-1
CDR3 protein: CASSFYGGAWTEAFF
CDR3 DNA: TGTGCCAGCAGCTTCTATGGGGGCGCTTGGACTGAAGCTTTCTTT

D gene: TRBD1
clone size: many
V gene: TRBV15
J gene: TRBJ2-5
CDR3 protein: CATSRYRGTVTQYF
CDR3 DNA: TGTGCCACCAGCAGATACAGGGGCACCGTGACCCAGTACTTC

D gene: TRBD2
clone size: many
V gene: TRBV7-2
J gene: TRBJ2-5
CDR3 protein: CASSELAGGFQETQYF
CDR3 DNA: TGTGCCAGCAGCGAACTAGCGGGGGGCTTCCAAGAGACCCAGTACTTC

D gene: TRBD1
clone size: many
V gene: TRBV28
J gene: TRBJ2-1
CDR3 protein: CASSFQGVLVF
CDR3 DNA: TGTGCCAGCAGTTTCCAGGGGGTATTGGTCTTC

D gene: -
clone size: many
V gene: TRBV7-2
J gene: TRBJ2-5
CDR3 protein: CASSLGGSTKETQYF
CDR3 DNA: TGTGCCAGCAGCTTAGGGGGGTCAACGAAAGAGACCCAGTACTTC

D gene: -
clone size: few
V gene: TRBV12-5
J gene: TRBJ2-1
CDR3 protein: CASGLGVNEQFF
CDR3 DNA: TGTGCTAGTGGTTTAGGAGTCAATGAGCAGTTCTTC

D gene: TRBD1
clone size: -
V gene: TRBV20-1
J gene: TRBJ2-5
CDR3 protein: CSARPGQGRETQYF
CDR3 DNA: TGCAGTGCTAGGCCGGGACAGGGGAGAGAGACCCAGTACTTC

D gene: -
clone size: -
V gene: TRBV5-5
J gene: TRBJ1-1
CDR3 protein: CASSSDRYTEAFF
CDR3 DNA: TGTGCCAGCAGCAGCGACCGATACACTGAAGCTTTCTTT

D gene: -
clone size: many
V gene: TRBV30
J gene: TRBJ1-1
CDR3 protein: CAGYRPLNTEAFF
CDR3 DNA: TGTGCCGGGTACCGTCCTCTGAACACTGAAGCTTTCTTT

D gene: TRBD2
clone size: -
V gene: TRBV5-1
J gene: TRBJ2-1
CDR3 protein: CASKSGLATIYNEQFF
CDR3 DNA: TGCGCCAGCAAATCTGGACTAGCCACGATCTACAATGAGCAGTTCTTC

D gene: -
clone size: many
V gene: TRBV7-8
J gene: TRBJ2-7
CDR3 protein: CASRHNSYEQYF
CDR3 DNA: TGTGCCAGCAGACACAACTCCTACGAGCAGTACTTC